This T cell receptor (beta chain) was captured by sequencing in a study of blood T cell repertoires in COVID-19. Overall study: T cells, B-cell-depleted T cells, or PBMCs provided the cDNA or gDNA that served as material.

Authors' analysis steps: Amplification of reference gene primers provided the estimated nucleated cell counts. Profiling relied on immunoSEQ multiplex PCR, and the TCRdb table lists in-frame clones only, not all of them. The D gene and trimming were derived from the DNA, and the V and J assignments and clone size from that table. The sample holds fewer than 300,000 clones, roughly 83% seen once. Looked up from germline, CDR1 is MNHEY and CDR2 is SMNVEV (reference sequence). With 4 bases clipped from V and 4 bases from J, the junction kept 6 bases outside the gene matches. This CDR3 has 16 residues. Sequences were obtained from peripheral blood. The clonotype was recovered from a human donor with COVID-19, enrolled during active disease. The donor label of this sample is uncertain. This chain uses TRBV27 with TRBJ2-1; 11 bases fit TRBD2. CDR3: CASSSLAGGTYNEQFF. CDR3 nucleotide sequence: TGTGCCAGCAGTTCTCTAGCGGGAGGCACTTACAATGAGCAGTTCTTC.